Sequencing of this TCR beta chain was carried out in a study of T cells after yellow fever vaccination. Study summary: Those fractions that held only low numbers of cells were prepared using the SMART-Seq v4 Ultra Low Input RNA kit.

TCRdb recomputed calls from the 5' RACE reads with MiXCR, one row per CDR3 protein. The sample lists hundreds of thousands of distinct CDR3 sequences, less than 15% occurring once. Whole-study findings and limits: The study re-detected most primary-vaccination clones after the booster (96% CD4, roughly 90% CD8). From the bulk population, abundant clonotypes could contaminate and appear within FACS-sorted repertoires. Though weaker, the secondary response peaked faster, on day 5 versus 15.

This clonotype appeared many times. As yet, its antigen is unknown. Unmatched junction bases numbered 7, after V lost 6 bases and J lost 8 bases. This CDR3 comprises 14 residues. Sequencing was performed on PBMCs, taken on the day of the yellow fever booster vaccination. This receptor was obtained from a man between 25 and 39 years old who received the YFV17D yellow fever vaccine. This chain joins TRBV12-3 or TRBV12-4 and TRBJ2-1; TRBD2 agrees at 10 bases. CDR3 sequence (DNA): TGTGCCAGCAGATCTAGCGGGAGCGTATATGAGCAGTTCTTC. Translated: CASRSSGSVYEQFF.